The sequence of this T cell receptor beta chain was determined in a study of T cell responses to AZD1222 COVID-19 vaccine. TCRdb's table, derived via immunoSEQ multiplex PCR, lists solely in-frame clones and lacks some. In the table there are approximately 160,000 clones, about nine tenths of which are singletons. The CDR3 is 15 amino acids. The junction had 9 bases not matched to a gene; V was cut back by 7 bases and J by 4 bases. Germline V CDR1 and CDR2: MNHNY, SVGAGI (reference sequence). Specimen: peripheral blood, collected on day 0 of MenACWY control vaccination. The receptor was isolated from an adult in good health. The chain links TRBV6-6 to TRBJ2-7; 11 bases align to TRBD1. The CDR3 nucleotides read TGTGCCAGCATTGCGATGGACAGGGGGCGATACGAGCAGTACTTC. Translating gives CASIAMDRGRYEQYF.